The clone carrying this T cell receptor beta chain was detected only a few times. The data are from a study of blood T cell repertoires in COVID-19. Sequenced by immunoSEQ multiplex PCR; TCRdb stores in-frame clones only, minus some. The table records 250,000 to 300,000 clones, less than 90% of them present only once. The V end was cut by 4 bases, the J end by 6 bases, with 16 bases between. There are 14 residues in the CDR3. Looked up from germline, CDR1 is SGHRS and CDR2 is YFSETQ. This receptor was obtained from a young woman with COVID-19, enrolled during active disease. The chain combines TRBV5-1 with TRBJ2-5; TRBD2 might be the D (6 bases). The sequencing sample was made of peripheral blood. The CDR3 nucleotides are TGCGCCAGCAGCCCGGGGGTCCCCGGCCAGACCCAGTACTTC. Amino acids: CASSPGVPGQTQYF. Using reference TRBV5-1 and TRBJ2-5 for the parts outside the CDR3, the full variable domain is KAGVTQTPRYLIKTRGQQVTLSCSPISGHRSVSWYQQTPGQGLQFLFEYFSETQRNKGNFPGRFSGRQFSNSRSEMNVSTLELGDSALYLCASSPGVPGQTQYFGPGTRLLVL.